The next 13 T cell receptor beta chains were all read from a single sample in a study of shared clonotypes between healthy human individuals. The method was immunoSEQ multiplex PCR; TCRdb's version includes in-frame clones alone and lacks a portion of them. Among around 2.5 million clones listed, more than 85% were seen once. What was sequenced was naive CD4+ T cells from PBMCs. Stated subset: CD45RA+ positively selected. The receptors were gathered from a man between 18 and 35 years old in good health. Some clones in this sample may be carry-over from other donors' samples.

Notes on this clone: The sample has other DNA sequences that encode this CDR3 too. The V and J genes are TRBV18 and TRBJ1-5, with D possibly TRBD1 on 6 matching bases. V lost 3 bases to trimming and J lost 0 bases, with 9 bases between them. This CDR3 region has 15 residues. Per the germline V gene, CDR1 is KGHSH and CDR2 is LQKENI. CDR3 loop: CASSPDSYSNQPQHF. In DNA form, the CDR3 reads TGTGCCAGCTCACCGGACAGCTATAGCAATCAGCCCCAGCATTTT.

The chain has TRBV28 and TRBJ2-1; 7 nucleotides agree with TRBD2. Losses at the gene ends were 5 bases for V and 2 bases for J; bases not matched to a gene: 9. The CDR3 covers 16 residues. Germline V gives CDR1 MDHEN, CDR2 SYDVKM. The CDR3 protein is CASSLGGGSAYNEQFF. The CDR3 DNA is TGTGCCAGCAGTCTGGGAGGCGGGAGTGCCTACAATGAGCAGTTCTTC.

The chain couples TRBV27 to TRBJ1-2, with a tentative D call TRBD1 (6 bases). The V end lost 10 bases, the J end lost 3 bases, and 21 bases lay between the germline ends. This CDR3 has 15 amino acids. Germline values: CDR1 MNHEY, CDR2 SMNVEV (reference sequence). As DNA, the CDR3 is TGTGCCACCCGGTCCGGGGACACCAGAGACTATGGCTACACCTTC. Amino acids: CATRSGDTRDYGYTF.

This sequence joins TRBV11-2 and TRBJ2-3, with TRBD1 identical over 9 bases. This CDR3 is 14 amino acids long. Germline V lookup: CDR1 SGHAT, CDR2 FQNNGV. The trim removed 5 bases at V and 4 bases at J, leaving 4 bases unmatched. CDR3 sequence: CASSMDRGPDTQYF. In nucleotides, the CDR3 is TGTGCCAGCAGCATGGACAGGGGCCCAGATACGCAGTATTTT.

V gene TRBV7-2 combines with J gene TRBJ2-5; 7 bases match TRBD2. CDR1 is SGHTA and CDR2 is FQGNSA in the germline V gene. Trimming cost V 5 bases and J 3 bases; bases outside gene matches: 12. CDR3 length: 16 residues. The CDR3 reads CASSLGSSGQKETQYF. The CDR3, as DNA: TGTGCCAGCAGCCTTGGGTCTAGCGGACAAAAAGAGACCCAGTACTTC.

Comments on this clone: This same CDR3 is encoded by further DNA sequences in the sample. CDR3 region: CASSSGTGTDTQYF. In DNA, the CDR3 is TGCGCCAGCAGCTCGGGAACAGGCACAGATACGCAGTATTTT. The chain has TRBV5-1 and TRBJ2-3, with D perhaps matching TRBD2 (5 bases). The germline gives CDR1 SGHRS, CDR2 YFSETQ. The CDR3 loop spans 14 amino acids. V lost 3 bases and J lost 1, with 9 bases in between.

The table lists this clone with a count of one. The CDR3 DNA follows: TGTGCCAGCACCGAGGAGGGAGGGGGGACTGAAGCTTTCTTT. Residues: CASTEEGGGTEAFF. This sequence joins TRBV2 and TRBJ1-1, with D possibly matching TRBD1 (6 bases). The V end was cut by 7 bases, the J end by 5 bases, with 17 bases between. The CDR3 totals 14 residues. Germline CDR1 is SNHLY and CDR2 is FYNNEI.

This clone was observed a single time. The chain joins TRBV4-2 to TRBJ2-2; 11 bases agree with TRBD2. The CDR3 covers 16 residues. Trimming took 0 bases from V and 6 from J; bases not matched to a gene: 3. Germline CDR1 LGHNA, CDR2 YNFKEQ. The CDR3 loop is CASSQDIAGGAGELFF. CDR3 in DNA: TGTGCCAGCAGCCAAGATATAGCGGGAGGGGCCGGGGAGCTGTTTTTT.

The chain has TRBV28 and TRBJ1-5; no clear D gene. The CDR3 is 20 residues long. Trimming cost V 2 bases and J 0 bases, with 23 bases left between them. CDR1 and CDR2 (germline): MDHEN, SYDVKM. CDR3 in DNA: TGTGCCAGCAGTTTACCTACCGAAGACAAATCTACCCTTAGCAATCAGCCCCAGCATTTT. Translated, it gives CASSLPTEDKSTLSNQPQHF.

Note on this clone: Other DNA sequences within the sample encode an identical CDR3. This sequence joins TRBV19 and TRBJ2-2; D remains unclear. The ends were cut back, 1 base at V and 5 bases at J, with 8 bases in the middle. The CDR3 is 14 amino acids. CDR1 and CDR2 (germline): LNHDA, SQIVND (reference sequence). The CDR3 sequence: CASSIGGGTGELFF. The CDR3 coding sequence is TGTGCCAGTAGTATAGGAGGCGGTACCGGGGAGCTGTTTTTT.

This clone was recorded only once. The chain is built from TRBV5-1 and TRBJ2-3; no definite D call. This CDR3 has 16 residues. The germline CDR1 and CDR2 sequences are SGHRS and YFSETQ. Trimming left V 0 bases short and J 5 bases short, with 16 bases between. The CDR3 reads CASSLARPRRGDTQYF. The CDR3 DNA follows: TGCGCCAGCAGCTTGGCTCGACCTCGTCGTGGAGATACGCAGTATTTT.

J is TRBJ2-1 and V is TRBV28; 7 nucleotides match TRBD2. The CDR3 covers 12 residues. CDR1 MDHEN and CDR2 SYDVKM come from the germline V gene. The V segment lost 6 bases and the J segment 9 bases; nucleotides outside the gene matches: 5. CDR3 protein: CASRRLASEQFF. The DNA of the CDR3 is TGTGCCAGCAGGAGACTAGCTAGTGAGCAGTTCTTC.

Only one count was recorded for this clone. Other nucleotide sequences from this sample produce the same CDR3. This chain links TRBV7-2 with TRBJ2-1; 10 bases fit TRBD2. V lost 1 base, J lost 6 bases, and 0 bases stayed unmatched. CDR3 length equals 14 residues. Germline V gene sequence: CDR1 SGHTA, CDR2 FQGNSA. The CDR3: CASSLGTSGNEQFF. CDR3 nucleotide sequence: TGTGCCAGCAGCTTAGGGACTAGCGGCAATGAGCAGTTCTTC.